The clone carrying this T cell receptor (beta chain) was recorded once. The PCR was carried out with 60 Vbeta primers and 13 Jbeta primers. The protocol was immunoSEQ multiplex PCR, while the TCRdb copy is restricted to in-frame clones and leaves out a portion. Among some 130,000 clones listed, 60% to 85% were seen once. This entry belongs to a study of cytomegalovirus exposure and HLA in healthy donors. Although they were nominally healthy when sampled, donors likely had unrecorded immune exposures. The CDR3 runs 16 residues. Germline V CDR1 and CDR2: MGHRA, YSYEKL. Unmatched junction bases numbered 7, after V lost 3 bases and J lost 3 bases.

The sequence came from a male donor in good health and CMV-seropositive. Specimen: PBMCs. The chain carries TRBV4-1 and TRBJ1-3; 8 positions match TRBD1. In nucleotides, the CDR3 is TGCGCCAGCAGCCATATGGCAGGGGGCCGTGGAAACACCATATATTTT. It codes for CASSHMAGGRGNTIYF.